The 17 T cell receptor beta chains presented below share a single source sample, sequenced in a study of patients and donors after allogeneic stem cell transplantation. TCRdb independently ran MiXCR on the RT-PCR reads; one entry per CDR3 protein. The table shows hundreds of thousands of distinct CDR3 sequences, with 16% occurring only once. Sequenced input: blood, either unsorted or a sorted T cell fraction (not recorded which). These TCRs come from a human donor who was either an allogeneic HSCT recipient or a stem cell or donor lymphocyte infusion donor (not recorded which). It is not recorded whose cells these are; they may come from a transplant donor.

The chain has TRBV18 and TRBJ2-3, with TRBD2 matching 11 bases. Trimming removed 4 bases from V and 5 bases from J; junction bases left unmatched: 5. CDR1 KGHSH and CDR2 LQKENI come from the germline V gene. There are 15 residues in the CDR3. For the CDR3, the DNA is TGTGCCAGCTCACTCGGGACTAGCGGCCTAGATACGCAGTATTTT. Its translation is CASSLGTSGLDTQYF.

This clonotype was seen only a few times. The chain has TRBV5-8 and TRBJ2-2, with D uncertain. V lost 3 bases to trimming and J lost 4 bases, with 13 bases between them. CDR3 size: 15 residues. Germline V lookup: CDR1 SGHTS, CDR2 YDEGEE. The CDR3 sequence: CASSSRRWRTGELFF. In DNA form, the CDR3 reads TGTGCCAGCAGCTCGCGGCGGTGGCGCACCGGGGAGCTGTTTTTT.

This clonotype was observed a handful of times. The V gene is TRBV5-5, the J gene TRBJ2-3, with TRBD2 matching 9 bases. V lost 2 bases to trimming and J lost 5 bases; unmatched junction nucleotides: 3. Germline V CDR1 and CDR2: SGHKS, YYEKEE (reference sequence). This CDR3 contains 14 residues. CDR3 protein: CASSFLAGVDTQYF. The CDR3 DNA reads TGTGCCAGCAGCTTCTTAGCGGGAGTAGATACGCAGTATTTT. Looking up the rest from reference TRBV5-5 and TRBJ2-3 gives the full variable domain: DAGVTQSPTHLIKTRGQQVTLRCSPISGHKSVSWYQQVLGQGPQFIFQYYEKEERGRGNFPDRFSARQFPNYSSELNVNALLLGDSALYLCASSFLAGVDTQYFGPGTRLTVL.

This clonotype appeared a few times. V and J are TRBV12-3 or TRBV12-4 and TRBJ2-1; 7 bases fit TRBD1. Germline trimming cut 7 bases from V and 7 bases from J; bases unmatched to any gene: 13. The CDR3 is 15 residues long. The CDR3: CASTSQGDFGNEQFF. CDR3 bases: TGTGCCAGCACCTCCCAGGGGGATTTTGGAAATGAGCAGTTCTTC.

CDR3 sequence: CASQRSGGGETQYF. In DNA, the CDR3 is TGTGCCAGTCAAAGGTCGGGAGGGGGAGAGACCCAGTACTTC. V gene TRBV6-1 combines with J gene TRBJ2-5, with TRBD2 matching over 8 bases. V lost 9 bases, J lost 4 bases, and 10 bases stayed unmatched. The CDR3 is 14 amino acids. CDR1 and CDR2 from the germline V gene are MNHNS and SASEGT.

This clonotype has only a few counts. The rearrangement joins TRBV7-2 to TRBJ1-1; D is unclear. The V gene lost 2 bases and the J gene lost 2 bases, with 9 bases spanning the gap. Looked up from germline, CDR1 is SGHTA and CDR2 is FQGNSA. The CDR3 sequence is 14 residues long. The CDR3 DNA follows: TGTGCCAGCAGCTTACCCCTTGTTAACACTGAAGCTTTCTTT. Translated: CASSLPLVNTEAFF.

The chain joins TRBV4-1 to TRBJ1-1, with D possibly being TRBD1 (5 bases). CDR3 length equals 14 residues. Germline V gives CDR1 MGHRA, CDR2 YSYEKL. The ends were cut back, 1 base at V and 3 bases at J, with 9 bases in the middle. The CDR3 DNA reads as TGCGCCAGCAGCCAAGGGGGGAAATACACTGAAGCTTTCTTT. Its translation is CASSQGGKYTEAFF.

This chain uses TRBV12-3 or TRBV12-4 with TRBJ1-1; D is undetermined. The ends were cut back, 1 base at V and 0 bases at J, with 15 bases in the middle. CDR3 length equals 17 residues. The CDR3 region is CASSLGKGSLMNTEAFF. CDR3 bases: TGTGCCAGCAGTTTAGGGAAGGGCAGTCTTATGAACACTGAAGCTTTCTTT.

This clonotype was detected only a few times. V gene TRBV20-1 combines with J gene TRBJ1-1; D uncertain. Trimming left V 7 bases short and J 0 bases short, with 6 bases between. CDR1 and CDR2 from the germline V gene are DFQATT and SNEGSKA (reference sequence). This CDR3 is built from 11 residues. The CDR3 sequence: CSVRMNTEAFF. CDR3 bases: TGCAGTGTTCGCATGAACACTGAAGCTTTCTTT.

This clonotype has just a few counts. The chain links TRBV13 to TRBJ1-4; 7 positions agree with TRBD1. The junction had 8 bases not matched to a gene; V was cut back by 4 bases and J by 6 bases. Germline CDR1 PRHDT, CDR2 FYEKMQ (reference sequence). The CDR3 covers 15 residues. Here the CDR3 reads CASSSARGSDEKLFF. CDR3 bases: TGTGCCAGCAGCTCCGCCAGGGGGTCTGATGAAAAACTGTTTTTT.

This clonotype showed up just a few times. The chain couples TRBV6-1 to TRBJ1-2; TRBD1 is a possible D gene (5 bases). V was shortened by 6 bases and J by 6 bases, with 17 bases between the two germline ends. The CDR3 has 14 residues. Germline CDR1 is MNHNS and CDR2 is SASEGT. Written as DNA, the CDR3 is TGTGCCAGCAGCCCCCGCCAGGGTCTAAATGGCTACACCTTC. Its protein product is CASSPRQGLNGYTF.

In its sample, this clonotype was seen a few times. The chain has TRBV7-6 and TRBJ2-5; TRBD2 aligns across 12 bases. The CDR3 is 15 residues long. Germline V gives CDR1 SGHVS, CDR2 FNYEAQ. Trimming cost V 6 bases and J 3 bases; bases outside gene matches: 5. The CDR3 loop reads CASRRLAGAKETQYF. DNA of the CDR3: TGTGCCAGCAGGAGACTAGCGGGAGCCAAAGAGACCCAGTACTTC.

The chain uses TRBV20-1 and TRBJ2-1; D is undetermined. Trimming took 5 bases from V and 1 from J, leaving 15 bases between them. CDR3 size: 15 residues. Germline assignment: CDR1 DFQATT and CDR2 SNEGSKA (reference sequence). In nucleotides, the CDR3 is TGCAGTGCTTCCCGGACCCCTCGATCCTACAATGAGCAGTTCTTC. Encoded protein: CSASRTPRSYNEQFF.

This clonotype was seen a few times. The CDR3 bases are TGCAGTGCTTGGGGGGGGGGCAAGGACACTGAAGCTTTCTTT. It yields the protein CSAWGGGKDTEAFF. V is TRBV20-1 and J is TRBJ1-1, with D maybe TRBD1 (6 bases). Germline V lookup: CDR1 DFQATT, CDR2 SNEGSKA (reference sequence). V dropped 5 bases and J dropped 3 bases, with 16 bases sitting between them. CDR3 length equals 14 residues.

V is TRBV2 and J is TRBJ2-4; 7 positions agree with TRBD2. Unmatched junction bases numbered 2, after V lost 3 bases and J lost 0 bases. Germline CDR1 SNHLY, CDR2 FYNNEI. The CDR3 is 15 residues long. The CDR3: CASSETSLAKNIQYF. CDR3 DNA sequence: TGTGCCAGCAGTGAGACTAGCCTAGCCAAAAACATTCAGTACTTC.

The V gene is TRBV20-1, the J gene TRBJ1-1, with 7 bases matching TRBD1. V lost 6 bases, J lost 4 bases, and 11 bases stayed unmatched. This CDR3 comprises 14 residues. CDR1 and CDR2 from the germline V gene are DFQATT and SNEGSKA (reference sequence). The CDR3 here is CSAMQRTGFTEAFF. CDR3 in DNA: TGCAGTGCGATGCAACGGACAGGCTTCACTGAAGCTTTCTTT.

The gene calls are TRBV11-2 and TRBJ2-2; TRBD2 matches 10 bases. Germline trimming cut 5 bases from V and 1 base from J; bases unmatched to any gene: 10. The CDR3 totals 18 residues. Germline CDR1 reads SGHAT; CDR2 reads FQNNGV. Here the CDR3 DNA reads TGTGCCAGCAGCCTGGGACTAGCGAAAGCTATGAACACCGGGGAGCTGTTTTTT. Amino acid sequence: CASSLGLAKAMNTGELFF. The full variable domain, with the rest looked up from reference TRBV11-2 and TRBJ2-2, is EAGVAQSPRYKIIEKRQSVAFWCNPISGHATLYWYQQILGQGPKLLIQFQNNGVVDDSQLPKDRFSAERLKGVDSTLKIQPAKLEDSAVYLCASSLGLAKAMNTGELFFGEGSRLTVL.